These 21 T cell receptor beta chains were all obtained from the same sample, sequenced in a study of Tregs in tolerant kidney transplant recipients. Generated by immunoSEQ multiplex PCR, the TCRdb table keeps only in-frame clones and is missing some. The repertoire holds some 70,000 clones, roughly 92% seen once, with about a tenth in the top ten. Sequenced material: CD8+ T cells from blood, taken before the transplant. These receptors all stem from a human donor who received a combined kidney and bone marrow transplant.

The V gene is TRBV29-1, the J gene TRBJ2-2; no firm D call. Germline V lookup: CDR1 SQVTM, CDR2 ANQGSEA. The CDR3 length is 12 residues. Trimming took off 5 bases at V and 8 bases at J, with 12 bases between the two ends. CDR3 DNA sequence: TGCAGCGTTCTCGCTCCTCGGGGGGAGCTGTTTTTT. It codes for CSVLAPRGELFF.

The chain links TRBV7-6 to TRBJ2-7, with D tentatively TRBD1 (6 bases). V lost 4 bases and J 1 base, leaving 20 bases between the germline ends. The CDR3 is 17 residues long. Germline CDR1 reads SGHVS; CDR2 reads FNYEAQ. CDR3 nucleotides: TGTGCCAGCAGCTCAGGACTCCCAGGGGAAGGATCCTACGAGCAGTACTTC. It codes for CASSSGLPGEGSYEQYF.

The CDR3: CASSSDRLDNEQFF. In DNA, the CDR3 is TGTGCCAGCAGTTCGGACAGGTTAGACAATGAGCAGTTCTTC. The rearrangement joins TRBV28 to TRBJ2-1; 7 bases agree with TRBD1. Losses at the gene ends were 4 bases for V and 5 bases for J; bases not matched to a gene: 5. The V gene's germline CDR1 is MDHEN and CDR2 SYDVKM. The CDR3 loop spans 14 amino acids.

The J gene is TRBJ2-5, the V gene TRBV5-6; 7 bases align to TRBD2. The closer fit of TRBJ2-7 to the DNA end suggests the J call may be wrong. Germline CDR1 and CDR2: SGHDT and YYEEEE. The CDR3 length is 12 residues. CDR3 region: CASSPGGYEQYF. The CDR3 DNA sequence: TGTGCCAGCAGCCCGGGGGGCTACGAGCAGTACTTC.

This clone was counted once. The V and J genes are TRBV28 and TRBJ1-2, with TRBD1 identical over 8 bases. The CDR3 spans 13 residues. V shed 4 bases and J 5 bases; nucleotides not matched to a gene: 3. CDR1 MDHEN and CDR2 SYDVKM come from the germline V gene. Here the CDR3 reads CASSYRGGYGYTF. CDR3 DNA sequence: TGTGCCAGCAGTTACAGGGGGGGGTATGGCTACACCTTC.

The CDR3, as DNA: TGTGCCAGCAGTTACAACTTAGCGGGAGGCCCCAATGAGCAGTTCTTC. As protein: CASSYNLAGGPNEQFF. The V gene is TRBV6-6, the J gene TRBJ2-1; TRBD2 matches 10 bases. The CDR3 has 16 amino acids. V was pared by 2 bases and J by 6 bases, with 7 bases of the junction left unmatched. Per germline, CDR1 MNHNY and CDR2 SVGAGI (reference sequence).

The chain is built from TRBV4-2 and TRBJ2-1; 7 bases fit TRBD1. V gave up 5 bases and J gave up 2 bases; unmatched junction bases: 6. The CDR3 totals 15 residues. Germline V lookup: CDR1 LGHNA, CDR2 YNFKEQ. For the CDR3, the DNA is TGTGCCAGCAGCACCCGGACAGGTCCCTACAATGAGCAGTTCTTC. Translation: CASSTRTGPYNEQFF.

The chain employs TRBV7-9 and TRBJ2-7; 7 bases fit TRBD2. V trimming: 8 bases; J trimming: 0 bases; junction bases outside the gene matches: 4. The germline gives CDR1 SEHNR, CDR2 FQNEAQ (reference sequence). The CDR3 totals 13 residues. For the CDR3, the DNA is TGTGCCAGCCGGGGGGTTCTCTCCTACGAGCAGTACTTC. This translates into CASRGVLSYEQYF.

V usage is TRBV27 and J usage is TRBJ2-7; D gene unclear. Germline V gives CDR1 MNHEY, CDR2 SMNVEV (reference sequence). The length of the CDR3 is 13 residues. V shed 2 bases and J shed 0 bases, with 5 bases lying between them. CDR3 sequence (DNA): TGTGCCAGCAGTTTACGGTACTCCTACGAGCAGTACTTC. Translating gives CASSLRYSYEQYF.

V usage is TRBV5-1 and J usage is TRBJ2-7, with D possibly being TRBD1 (6 bases). Trimming removed 5 bases from V and 2 bases from J, with 11 bases in between. Germline V CDR1 and CDR2: SGHRS, YFSETQ. The CDR3 spans 13 residues. The CDR3 protein is CASRETGAYEQYF. As DNA, the CDR3 is TGCGCCAGCAGAGAGACAGGAGCCTACGAGCAGTACTTC. The variable domain in full, with the rest retrieved from reference TRBV5-1 and TRBJ2-7, is KAGVTQTPRYLIKTRGQQVTLSCSPISGHRSVSWYQQTPGQGLQFLFEYFSETQRNKGNFPGRFSGRQFSNSRSEMNVSTLELGDSALYLCASRETGAYEQYFGPGTRLTVT.

This chain joins TRBV4-3 and TRBJ2-2; tentative D call: TRBD2 (7 bases). V shed 4 bases and J shed 5 bases, with 14 bases lying between them. The CDR3 is 15 residues long. The germline V gene has CDR1 LGHNA and CDR2 YSLEER. This CDR3 is CASSLAAGATGELFF. CDR3 nucleotide sequence: TGCGCCAGCAGCCTCGCCGCGGGGGCGACCGGGGAGCTGTTTTTT.

V is TRBV15 and J is TRBJ1-5; 8 bases match TRBD1. Germline V CDR1 and CDR2: LNHNV, YYDKDF (reference sequence). The ends lost 4 bases at V and 2 bases at J; junction bases unmatched: 4. The CDR3 contains 15 residues. CDR3 sequence: CATSTDRGGNQPQHF. The CDR3 DNA reads as TGTGCCACCAGCACAGACAGGGGAGGCAATCAGCCCCAGCATTTT. Together with reference TRBV15 and TRBJ1-5, the CDR3 gives the full variable domain: DAMVIQNPRYQVTQFGKPVTLSCSQTLNHNVMYWYQQKSSQAPKLLFHYYDKDFNNEADTPDNFQSRRPNTSFCFLDIRSPGLGDTAMYLCATSTDRGGNQPQHFGDGTRLSIL.

This chain links TRBV14 with TRBJ2-7; 8 bases are shared with TRBD1. V was pared by 2 bases and J by 2 bases, with 5 bases of the junction left unmatched. This CDR3 is 15 amino acids long. Germline loops: CDR1 SGHDN, CDR2 FVKESK. The CDR3 DNA follows: TGTGCCAGCAGCCAAACCGGGACAGGAGCCTACGAGCAGTACTTC. Protein product: CASSQTGTGAYEQYF.

The chain has TRBV2 and TRBJ1-4; unclear D gene. Germline CDR1 is SNHLY and CDR2 is FYNNEI. The V gene lost 6 bases and the J gene lost 5 bases, with 13 bases spanning the gap. CDR3 length equals 14 residues. The CDR3 nucleotides are TGTGCCAGCAGGGGAGTACTAGAAAATGAAAAACTGTTTTTT. Translated, it gives CASRGVLENEKLFF.

The chain carries TRBV30 and TRBJ2-5; 12 positions match TRBD2. V lost 1 base to trimming and J lost 5 bases; unmatched junction nucleotides: 11. Germline V lookup: CDR1 GTSNPN, CDR2 SVGIG (reference sequence). This CDR3 has 17 residues. The CDR3 bases are TGTGCCTGGAGTGAAGGGACTAGCGGGCTCGGAGGGGAGACCCAGTACTTC. Translating it yields CAWSEGTSGLGGETQYF.

This chain uses TRBV28 with TRBJ1-3; D might be TRBD1 (5 bases). Deletions cut 1 base from V and 0 bases from J, with 16 bases between. The CDR3 is made up of 18 amino acids. Germline lookup yields CDR1 MDHEN and CDR2 SYDVKM. CDR3 sequence reads: CASSLYGEGTNSGNTIYF. The CDR3 coding sequence is TGTGCCAGCAGTTTATACGGGGAGGGGACCAACTCTGGAAACACCATATATTTT.

The rearrangement uses TRBV7-9 and TRBJ1-2, with a possible D match to TRBD1 (6 bases). CDR3 length equals 14 residues. Germline V gene lookup returns CDR1 SEHNR and CDR2 FQNEAQ (reference sequence). V was trimmed by 3 bases and J by 0 bases, leaving 8 bases between them. The CDR3 nucleotides are TGTGCCAGCAGCTTTGGGGGCTCTAACTATGGCTACACCTTC. Translating it yields CASSFGGSNYGYTF.

V and J are TRBV27 and TRBJ2-3; 7 bases are shared with TRBD2. V dropped 5 bases and J dropped 4; count of bases not matched to a gene: 12. The CDR3 sequence is 16 residues long. Germline CDR1 MNHEY, CDR2 SMNVEV (reference sequence). CDR3 DNA sequence: TGTGCCAGCAGTACCACCCTAGCGGAGCACTCAGATACGCAGTATTTT. It translates to CASSTTLAEHSDTQYF.

The genes are TRBV28 and TRBJ2-2, with D hard to call. Germline V gene lookup returns CDR1 MDHEN and CDR2 SYDVKM. V was pared by 7 bases and J by 2 bases, with 11 bases between. This CDR3 comprises 14 residues. The CDR3 is CASTVTQNTGELFF. CDR3 DNA: TGTGCCAGCACGGTGACTCAAAACACCGGGGAGCTGTTTTTT.

This clone was observed a single time. The chain couples TRBV5-1 to TRBJ2-4; D might be TRBD2 (5 bases). CDR3 length: 16 amino acids. With 0 bases removed from V and 0 bases from J, the gap between germline ends came to 10 bases. Germline V gene lookup returns CDR1 SGHRS and CDR2 YFSETQ. Here the CDR3 reads CASSLAGSLAKNIQYF. The DNA of the CDR3 is TGCGCCAGCAGCTTGGCGGGGAGTCTAGCCAAAAACATTCAGTACTTC. Complete variable domain (other parts from reference TRBV5-1 and TRBJ2-4): KAGVTQTPRYLIKTRGQQVTLSCSPISGHRSVSWYQQTPGQGLQFLFEYFSETQRNKGNFPGRFSGRQFSNSRSEMNVSTLELGDSALYLCASSLAGSLAKNIQYFGAGTRLSVL.

This chain connects TRBV27 to TRBJ2-7, with TRBD2 matching over 10 bases. Germline loops: CDR1 MNHEY, CDR2 SMNVEV (reference sequence). Trimming removed 4 bases from V and 2 bases from J; junction bases left unmatched: 5. This CDR3 has 15 residues. The CDR3 nucleotides read TGTGCCAGCAGTTCACTAGCGGGACTTACCTACGAGCAGTACTTC. As protein: CASSSLAGLTYEQYF.